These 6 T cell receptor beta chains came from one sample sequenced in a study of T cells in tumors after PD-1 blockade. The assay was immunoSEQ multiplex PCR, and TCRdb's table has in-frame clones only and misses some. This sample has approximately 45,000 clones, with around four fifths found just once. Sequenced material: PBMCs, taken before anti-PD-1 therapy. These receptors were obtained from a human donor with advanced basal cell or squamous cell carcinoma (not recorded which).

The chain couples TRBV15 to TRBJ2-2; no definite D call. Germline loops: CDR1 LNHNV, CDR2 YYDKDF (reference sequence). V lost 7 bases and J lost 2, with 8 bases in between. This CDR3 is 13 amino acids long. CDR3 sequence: CATNPANTGELFF. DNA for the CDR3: TGTGCCACCAATCCCGCAAACACCGGGGAGCTGTTTTTT.

CDR3 loop: CASSQDRARGQPQHF. CDR3 nucleotide sequence: TGCGCCAGCAGCCAAGATAGAGCACGCGGCCAGCCCCAGCATTTT. This rearrangement joins TRBV4-1 to TRBJ1-5, with D unresolved. The CDR3 totals 15 residues. CDR1 and CDR2 (germline): MGHRA, YSYEKL. V was shortened by 0 bases and J by 7 bases, with 13 bases between the two germline ends.

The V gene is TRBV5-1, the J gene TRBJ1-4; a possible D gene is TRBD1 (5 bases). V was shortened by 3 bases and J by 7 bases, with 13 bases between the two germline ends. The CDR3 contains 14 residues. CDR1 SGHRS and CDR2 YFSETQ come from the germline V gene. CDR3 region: CASSSAGRSEKLFF. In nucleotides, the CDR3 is TGCGCCAGCAGCTCAGCAGGGCGAAGTGAAAAACTGTTTTTT.

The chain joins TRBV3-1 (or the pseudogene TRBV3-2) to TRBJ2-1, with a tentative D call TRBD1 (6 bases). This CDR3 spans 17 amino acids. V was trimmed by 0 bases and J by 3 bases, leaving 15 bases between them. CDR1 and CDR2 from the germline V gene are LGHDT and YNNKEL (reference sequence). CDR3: CASSQDKWQGIYNEQFF. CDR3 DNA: TGTGCCAGCAGCCAAGATAAGTGGCAGGGGATCTACAATGAGCAGTTCTTC.

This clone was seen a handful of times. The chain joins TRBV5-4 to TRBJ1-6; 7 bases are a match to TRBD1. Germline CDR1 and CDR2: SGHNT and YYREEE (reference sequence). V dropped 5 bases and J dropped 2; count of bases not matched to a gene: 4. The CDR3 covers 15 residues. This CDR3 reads CASSRQGAYNSPLHF. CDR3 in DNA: TGTGCCAGCAGTAGGCAGGGGGCCTATAATTCACCCCTCCACTTT.

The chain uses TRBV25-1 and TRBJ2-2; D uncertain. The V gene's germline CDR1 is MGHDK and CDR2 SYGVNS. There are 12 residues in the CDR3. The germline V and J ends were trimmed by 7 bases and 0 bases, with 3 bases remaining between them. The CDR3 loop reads CASNANTGELFF. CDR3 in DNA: TGTGCCAGCAATGCGAACACCGGGGAGCTGTTTTTT.